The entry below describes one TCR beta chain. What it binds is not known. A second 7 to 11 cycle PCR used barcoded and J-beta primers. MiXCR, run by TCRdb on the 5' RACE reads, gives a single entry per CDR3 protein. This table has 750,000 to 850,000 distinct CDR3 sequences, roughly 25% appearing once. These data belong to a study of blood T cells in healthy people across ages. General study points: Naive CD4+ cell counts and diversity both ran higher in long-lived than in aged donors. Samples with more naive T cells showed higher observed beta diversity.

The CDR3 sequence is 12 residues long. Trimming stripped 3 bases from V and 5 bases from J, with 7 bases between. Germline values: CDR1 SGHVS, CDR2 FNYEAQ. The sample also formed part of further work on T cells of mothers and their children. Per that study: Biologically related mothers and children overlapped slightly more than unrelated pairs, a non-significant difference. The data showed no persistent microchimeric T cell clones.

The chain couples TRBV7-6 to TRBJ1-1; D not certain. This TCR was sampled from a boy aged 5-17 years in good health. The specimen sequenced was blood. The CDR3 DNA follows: TGTGCCAGCAGCTTGATTCAAACTGAAGCTTTCTTT. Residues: CASSLIQTEAFF.